One and the same sample provided the 18 T cell receptor beta chains below, sequenced in a study of cytomegalovirus exposure and HLA in healthy donors (dated by TCRdb to 2015 to 2018). The library came from the immunoSEQ multiplex PCR assay. TCRdb took over this immuneACCESS table, retaining in-frame rearrangements with V and J assigned. Such tables are incomplete; in checked studies, under half of the missing clones stem from an unresolved V gene, and the remainder is unexplained. The sample yields 80,000 to 95,000 clones; 95% to 96% were counted once. The ten largest clones take up approximately 1.4% of the sample. The source material was PBMCs. These receptors all stem from a woman under 30 in good health and CMV-seronegative.

The J gene is TRBJ2-3, the V gene TRBV4-2, with a possible D match to TRBD2 (5 bases). Trimming took off 2 bases at V and 6 bases at J, with 9 bases between the two ends. CDR1 is LGHNA and CDR2 is YNFKEQ in the germline V gene. This CDR3 region has 13 residues. The DNA for the CDR3 is TGTGCCAGCAGCCAACCACTAGAGGATACGCAGTATTTT. Encoded protein: CASSQPLEDTQYF.

This chain links TRBV5-1 with TRBJ2-3; the match to TRBD2 covers 13 bases. This CDR3 has 16 amino acids. Unmatched junction bases numbered 3, after V lost 4 bases and J lost 1 base. CDR1 and CDR2 (germline): SGHRS, YFSETQ. CDR3 nucleotide sequence: TGCGCCAGCAGCGCTGGACTAGCGGGAGGCACAGATACGCAGTATTTT. Residues: CASSAGLAGGTDTQYF.

The chain links TRBV28 to TRBJ1-5; D unresolved. Germline assignment: CDR1 MDHEN and CDR2 SYDVKM. V was trimmed by 4 bases and J by 2 bases, leaving 9 bases between them. The CDR3 consists of 14 residues. The CDR3 DNA reads TGTGCCAGCAGTTCAGGATATGGCAATCAGCCCCAGCATTTT. Translating gives CASSSGYGNQPQHF.

The CDR3 protein is CASSLALAGSTYEQYF. In DNA, the CDR3 is TGTGCCAGCAGCTTAGCACTAGCGGGATCCACCTACGAGCAGTACTTC. The chain couples TRBV7-2 to TRBJ2-7; 10 nucleotides agree with TRBD2. The CDR3 is made up of 16 amino acids. Trimming removed 0 bases from V and 2 bases from J; junction bases left unmatched: 4. CDR1 is SGHTA, CDR2 FQGNSA, per germline.

J is TRBJ2-1 and V is TRBV6-1; 7 bases match TRBD1. V was pared by 1 base and J by 9 bases, with 9 bases of the junction left unmatched. Germline lookup yields CDR1 MNHNS and CDR2 SASEGT. CDR3 length: 15 residues. DNA for the CDR3: TGTGCCAGCAGTGAAGGGACAGGTTTAAGCAGTGAGCAGTTCTTC. Protein sequence: CASSEGTGLSSEQFF.

The chain recombines TRBV7-6 with TRBJ2-3, with TRBD2 matching 7 bases. CDR1 SGHVS and CDR2 FNYEAQ come from the germline V gene. The J segment lost 2 bases and the V segment lost 1 base, leaving 6 bases of the junction unmatched. CDR3 length equals 16 residues. CDR3 DNA sequence: TGTGCCAGCAGCTTAGGGCTAGCGGAGTACACAGATACGCAGTATTTT. Protein sequence: CASSLGLAEYTDTQYF.

The genes are TRBV5-1 and TRBJ2-1, with 7 positions matching TRBD2. Germline values: CDR1 SGHRS, CDR2 YFSETQ. Germline trimming cut 0 bases from V and 5 bases from J; bases unmatched to any gene: 8. The CDR3 extends over 16 amino acids. The CDR3 DNA is TGCGCCAGCAGCTTGGAGGGCGGGAGAATAAACAATGAGCAGTTCTTC. Translation: CASSLEGGRINNEQFF.

V usage is TRBV9 and J usage is TRBJ2-7; 8 bases align to TRBD1. This CDR3 comprises 15 residues. CDR1 SGDLS and CDR2 YYNGEE come from the germline V gene. Trimming took 0 bases from V and 7 from J; bases not matched to a gene: 9. The CDR3 DNA reads as TGTGCCAGCAGCGTAGAGGGACAGGTGTCCGCGGAGCAGTACTTC. This codes for CASSVEGQVSAEQYF.

V usage is TRBV9 and J usage is TRBJ2-5; 9 bases fit TRBD2. CDR3 length equals 14 residues. The V gene end was trimmed by 3 bases and the J gene end by 2 bases; junction bases not matched to a gene: 2. Germline V gene lookup returns CDR1 SGDLS and CDR2 YYNGEE. DNA of the CDR3: TGTGCCAGCAGCGCGACTAGCGGACAAGAGACCCAGTACTTC. Amino acid sequence: CASSATSGQETQYF.

The V gene is TRBV28, the J gene TRBJ2-1; 11 bases agree with TRBD2. Per the germline V gene, CDR1 is MDHEN and CDR2 is SYDVKM. J was trimmed by 9 bases and V by 2 bases; bases with no gene match: 9. The CDR3 is 16 residues long. CDR3 sequence (DNA): TGTGCCAGCAGTTTACTAGCGGGAGGACGGCGGAGTGAGCAGTTCTTC. It specifies CASSLLAGGRRSEQFF.

The V call is TRBV20-1, the J call TRBJ2-5; TRBD1 matches 9 bases. CDR3 length: 11 amino acids. Germline assignment: CDR1 DFQATT and CDR2 SNEGSKA (reference sequence). The CDR3 region has the DNA TGCAGCCCGGACAGGGGCGAGACCCAGTACTTC. This sequence encodes CSPDRGETQYF.

A single count supports this clone. The chain uses TRBV5-5 and TRBJ2-6; possibly TRBD1 for D (6 bases). The V end was cut by 0 bases, the J end by 3 bases, with 13 bases between. This CDR3 spans 17 amino acids. In germline, CDR1 is SGHKS, CDR2 YYEKEE (reference sequence). The CDR3, as DNA: TGTGCCAGCAGCTTGGGAAATACAGGGTTTGGGGCCAACGTCCTGACTTTC. Translating gives CASSLGNTGFGANVLTF.

The chain combines TRBV6-5 with TRBJ2-7; D may be TRBD1 (6 bases). The CDR3 is made up of 16 amino acids. With 2 bases removed from V and 1 base from J, the gap between germline ends came to 15 bases. Germline V gene data show CDR1 as MNHEY and CDR2 as SVGAGI. The CDR3 coding sequence is TGTGCCAGCAGTTACGACAGGCCCATCACGTCCTACGAGCAGTACTTC. It specifies CASSYDRPITSYEQYF.

The chain is built from TRBV25-1 and TRBJ1-1; the D is unclear. V was cut by 6 bases and J by 6 bases, with 11 bases left in between. The CDR3 has 12 residues. Germline V gene lookup returns CDR1 MGHDK and CDR2 SYGVNS. CDR3 nucleotides: TGTGCCAGCAGAGGTCCAGGCCCTGAAGCTTTCTTT. Translation: CASRGPGPEAFF.

CDR3 sequence (DNA): TGTGCCAGCAGCTTTAGCCCCGGGACTAGCCTCAATGAGCAGTTCTTC. Amino acid sequence: CASSFSPGTSLNEQFF. The chain is built from TRBV11-2 and TRBJ2-1; TRBD2 matches at 9 bases. CDR3 size: 16 residues. V dropped 3 bases and J dropped 6; count of bases not matched to a gene: 9. Germline CDR1 is SGHAT and CDR2 is FQNNGV.

This clone was found once. CDR3 in amino acids: CASSPGTSGTQYYF. In nucleotides, the CDR3 is TGTGCCAGCAGTCCAGGGACTAGCGGGACCCAATATTACTTC. V usage is TRBV27 and J usage is TRBJ2-7, with 13 bases identical to TRBD2. The CDR3 loop spans 14 amino acids. Per the germline V gene, CDR1 is MNHEY and CDR2 is SMNVEV (reference sequence). Trimming cost V 5 bases and J 13 bases; bases outside gene matches: 11.

The chain couples TRBV19 to TRBJ2-1, with 9 bases identical to TRBD1. The CDR3 covers 15 residues. Germline V gene sequence: CDR1 LNHDA, CDR2 SQIVND (reference sequence). With V trimmed by 4 bases and J by 6 bases, 7 bases remained unmatched. CDR3 nucleotide sequence: TGTGCCAGTAGTACCATGGGACAGGGACTCAATGAGCAGTTCTTC. Its protein is CASSTMGQGLNEQFF.

The chain employs TRBV5-4 and TRBJ2-1; 9 bases align to TRBD2. The ends lost 4 bases at V and 2 bases at J; junction bases unmatched: 7. The CDR3 contains 16 residues. Germline assignment: CDR1 SGHNT and CDR2 YYREEE (reference sequence). CDR3 protein: CASSVVAGATYNEQFF. The DNA of the CDR3 is TGTGCCAGCAGCGTCGTAGCGGGAGCCACCTACAATGAGCAGTTCTTC.